The clone carrying this T cell receptor (beta chain) occurred a few times. Antigen specificity is unknown. This sample is part of a study of identical twins. Notes on the study in general: Out-of-frame TCR alpha sharing observed in monozygotic twins exceeded model estimates. Within cord blood, abundant beta clonotypes carried fewer insertions, but memory repertoires showed no such trend.

The CDR3 totals 15 residues. From germline, CDR1 is LGHNA and CDR2 YNFKEQ. The V gene end was trimmed by 0 bases and the J gene end by 3 bases; junction bases not matched to a gene: 5. TCRdb called the 5' RACE reads again in MiXCR, with one record for every CDR3 protein. The data contain a few hundred thousand distinct CDR3 sequences, about 9% of them singletons. The clonotype comes from a woman aged 50 to 65 in good health. V is TRBV4-2 and J is TRBJ2-7, with 7 positions matching TRBD2. The sample was naive T cells sorted from blood. The CDR3 DNA reads TGTGCCAGCAGCCAAGATATCGGGACTATCTACGAGCAGTACTTC. Amino acid sequence: CASSQDIGTIYEQYF.